This entry is about one T cell receptor (beta chain). Its antigen is currently unknown. The CDR3 loop spans 16 amino acids. Trimming cost V 5 bases and J 6 bases; bases outside gene matches: 7. Germline CDR1 SGHAT, CDR2 FQNNGV. This specimen comes from a study of shared clonotypes between healthy human individuals. Clones were read by immunoSEQ multiplex PCR, and TCRdb kept only the in-frame ones, dropping some. The table lists 1.5 million to 1.9 million clones, roughly 98% of them singletons. Study results and caveats: Few donors restricted represented genetic and exposure-history diversity.

The specimen sequenced was naive CD4+ T cells sorted from blood. Subset meaning: CD45RA+ positively selected. The J gene is TRBJ2-3, the V gene TRBV11-2; TRBD2 aligns across 14 bases. The source is a man aged 30-40 years in good health. CDR3 sequence: CASSALTSGRGDTQYF. For the CDR3, the DNA is TGTGCCAGCAGCGCCTTGACTAGCGGGAGGGGGGATACGCAGTATTTT.